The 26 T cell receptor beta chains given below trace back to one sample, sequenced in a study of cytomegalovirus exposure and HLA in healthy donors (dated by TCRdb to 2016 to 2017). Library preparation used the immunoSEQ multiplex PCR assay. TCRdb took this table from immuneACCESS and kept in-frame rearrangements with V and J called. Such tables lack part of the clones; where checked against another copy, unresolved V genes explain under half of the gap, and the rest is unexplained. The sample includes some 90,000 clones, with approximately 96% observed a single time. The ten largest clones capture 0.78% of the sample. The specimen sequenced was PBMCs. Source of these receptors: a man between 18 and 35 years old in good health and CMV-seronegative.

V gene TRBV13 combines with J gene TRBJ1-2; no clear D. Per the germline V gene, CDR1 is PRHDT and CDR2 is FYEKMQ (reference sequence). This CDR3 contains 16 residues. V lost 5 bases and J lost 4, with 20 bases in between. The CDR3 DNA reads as TGTGCCAGCAGCCCCGGGGTCTCCCCGGATTCCTATGGCTACACCTTC. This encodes CASSPGVSPDSYGYTF.

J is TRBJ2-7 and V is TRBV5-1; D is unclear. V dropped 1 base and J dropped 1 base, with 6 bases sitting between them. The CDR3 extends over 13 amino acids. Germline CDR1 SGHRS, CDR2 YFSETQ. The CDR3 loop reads CASSLPVSYEQYF. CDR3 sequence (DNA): TGCGCCAGCAGCTTGCCGGTATCCTACGAGCAGTACTTC.

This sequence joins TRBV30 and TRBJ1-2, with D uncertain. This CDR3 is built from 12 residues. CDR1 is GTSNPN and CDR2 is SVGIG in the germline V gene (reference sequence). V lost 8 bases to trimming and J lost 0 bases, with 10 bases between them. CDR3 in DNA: TGTGCCAGATACAGATCTAACTATGGCTACACCTTC. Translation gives CARYRSNYGYTF.

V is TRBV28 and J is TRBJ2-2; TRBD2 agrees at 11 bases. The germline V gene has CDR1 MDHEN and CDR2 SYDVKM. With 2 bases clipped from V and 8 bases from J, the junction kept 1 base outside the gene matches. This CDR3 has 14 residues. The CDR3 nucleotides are TGTGCCAGCAGTTTACTAGCGGGAGGAGGGGAGCTGTTTTTT. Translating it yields CASSLLAGGGELFF. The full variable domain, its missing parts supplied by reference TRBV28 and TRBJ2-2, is DVKVTQSSRYLVKRTGEKVFLECVQDMDHENMFWYRQDPGLGLRLIYFSYDVKMKEKGDIPEGYSVSREKKERFSLILESASTNQTSMYLCASSLLAGGGELFFGEGSRLTVL.

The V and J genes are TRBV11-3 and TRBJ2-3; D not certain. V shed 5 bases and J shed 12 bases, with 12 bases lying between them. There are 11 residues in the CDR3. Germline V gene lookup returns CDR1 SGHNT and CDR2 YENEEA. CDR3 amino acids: CASSLDGFQYF. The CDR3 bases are TGTGCCAGCAGCCTCGACGGGTTTCAGTATTTT.

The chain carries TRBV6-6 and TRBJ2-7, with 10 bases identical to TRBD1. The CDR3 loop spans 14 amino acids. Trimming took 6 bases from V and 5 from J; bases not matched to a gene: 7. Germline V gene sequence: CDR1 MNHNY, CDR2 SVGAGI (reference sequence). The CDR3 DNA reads TGTGCCAGCAGCCAAGGACAGGGGGGGAACGAGCAGTACTTC. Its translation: CASSQGQGGNEQYF.

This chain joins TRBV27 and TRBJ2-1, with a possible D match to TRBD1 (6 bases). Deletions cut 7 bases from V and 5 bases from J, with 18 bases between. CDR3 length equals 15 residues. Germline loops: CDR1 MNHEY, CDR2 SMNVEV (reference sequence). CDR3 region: CASTSYRVGDNEQFF. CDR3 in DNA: TGTGCCAGCACCTCGTACAGGGTGGGCGACAATGAGCAGTTCTTC.

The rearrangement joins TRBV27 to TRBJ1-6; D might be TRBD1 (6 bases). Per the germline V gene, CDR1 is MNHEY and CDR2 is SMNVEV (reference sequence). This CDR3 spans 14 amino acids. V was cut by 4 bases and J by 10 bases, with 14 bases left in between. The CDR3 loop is CASSSGGPLSPLHF. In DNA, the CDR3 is TGTGCCAGCAGTTCGGGGGGGCCTTTGTCACCCCTCCACTTT.

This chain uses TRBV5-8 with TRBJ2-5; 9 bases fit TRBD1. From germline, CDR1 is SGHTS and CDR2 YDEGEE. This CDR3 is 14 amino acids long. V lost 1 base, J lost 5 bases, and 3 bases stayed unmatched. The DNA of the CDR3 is TGTGCCAGCAGCTTGTCCGGGACAGGGGAGACCCAGTACTTC. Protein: CASSLSGTGETQYF. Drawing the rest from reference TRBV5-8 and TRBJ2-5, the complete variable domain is EAGVTQSPTHLIKTRGQQATLRCSPISGHTSVYWYQQALGLGLQFLLWYDEGEERNRGNFPPRFSGRQFPNYSSELNVNALELEDSALYLCASSLSGTGETQYFGPGTRLLVL.

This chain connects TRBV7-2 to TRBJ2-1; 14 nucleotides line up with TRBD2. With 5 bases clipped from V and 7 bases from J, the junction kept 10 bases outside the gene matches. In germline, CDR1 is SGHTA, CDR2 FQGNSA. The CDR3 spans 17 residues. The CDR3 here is CASSGGDGTSGRNEQFF. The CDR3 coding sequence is TGTGCCAGCAGCGGAGGGGATGGGACTAGCGGGAGAAATGAGCAGTTCTTC.

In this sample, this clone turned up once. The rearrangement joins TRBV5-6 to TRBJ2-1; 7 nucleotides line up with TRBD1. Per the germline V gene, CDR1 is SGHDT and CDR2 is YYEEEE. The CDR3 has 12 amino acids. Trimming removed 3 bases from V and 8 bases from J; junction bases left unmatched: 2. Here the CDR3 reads CASSSTGHEQFF. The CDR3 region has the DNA TGTGCCAGCAGCTCGACAGGGCATGAGCAGTTCTTC.

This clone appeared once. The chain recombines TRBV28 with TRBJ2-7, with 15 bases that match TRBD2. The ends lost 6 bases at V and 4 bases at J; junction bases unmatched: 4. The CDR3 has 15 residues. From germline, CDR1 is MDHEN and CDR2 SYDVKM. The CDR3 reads CASSPGLAGGYEQYF. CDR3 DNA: TGTGCCAGCAGCCCCGGACTAGCGGGAGGGTACGAGCAGTACTTC.

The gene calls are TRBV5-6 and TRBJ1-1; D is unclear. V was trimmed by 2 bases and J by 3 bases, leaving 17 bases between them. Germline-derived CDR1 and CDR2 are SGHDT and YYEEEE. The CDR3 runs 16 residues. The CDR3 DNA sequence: TGTGCCAGCAGCTTTTATCAGGTCGGGGTGTACACTGAAGCTTTCTTT. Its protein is CASSFYQVGVYTEAFF.

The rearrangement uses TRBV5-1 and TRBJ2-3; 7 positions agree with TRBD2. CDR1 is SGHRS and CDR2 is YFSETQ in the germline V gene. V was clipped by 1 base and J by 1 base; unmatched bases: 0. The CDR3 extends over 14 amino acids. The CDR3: CASSLTSGTDTQYF. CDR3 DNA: TGCGCCAGCAGCTTGACTAGCGGCACAGATACGCAGTATTTT.

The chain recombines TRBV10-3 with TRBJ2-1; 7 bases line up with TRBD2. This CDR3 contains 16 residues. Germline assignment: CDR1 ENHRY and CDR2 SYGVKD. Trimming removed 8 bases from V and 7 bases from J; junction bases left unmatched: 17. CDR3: CAIGPLVSGVGNEQFF. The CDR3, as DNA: TGTGCCATCGGGCCTTTGGTGAGCGGGGTGGGGAATGAGCAGTTCTTC.

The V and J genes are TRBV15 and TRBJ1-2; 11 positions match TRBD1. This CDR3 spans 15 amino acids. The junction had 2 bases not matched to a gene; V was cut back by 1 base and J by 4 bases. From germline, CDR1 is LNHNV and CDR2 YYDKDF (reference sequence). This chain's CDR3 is CATSRVGTGGYGYTF. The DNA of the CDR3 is TGTGCCACCAGCAGAGTGGGGACAGGGGGCTATGGCTACACCTTC.

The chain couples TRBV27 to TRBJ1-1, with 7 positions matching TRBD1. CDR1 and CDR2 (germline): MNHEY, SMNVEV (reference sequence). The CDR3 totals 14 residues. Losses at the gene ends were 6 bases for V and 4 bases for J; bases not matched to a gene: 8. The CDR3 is CASSHKTGLTEAFF. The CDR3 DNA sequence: TGTGCCAGCAGCCACAAGACAGGGCTCACTGAAGCTTTCTTT.

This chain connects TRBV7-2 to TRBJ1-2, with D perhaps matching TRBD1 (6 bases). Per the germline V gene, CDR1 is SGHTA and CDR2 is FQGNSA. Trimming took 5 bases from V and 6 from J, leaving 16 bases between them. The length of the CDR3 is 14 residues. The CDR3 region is CASSLGQPPDGYTF. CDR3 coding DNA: TGTGCCAGCAGCCTGGGACAACCACCGGATGGCTACACCTTC.

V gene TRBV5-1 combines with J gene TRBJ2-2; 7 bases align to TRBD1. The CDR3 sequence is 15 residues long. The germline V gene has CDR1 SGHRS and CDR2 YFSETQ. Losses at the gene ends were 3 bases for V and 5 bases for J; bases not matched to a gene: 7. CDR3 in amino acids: CASSSGGKATGELFF. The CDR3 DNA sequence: TGCGCCAGCAGCTCAGGGGGTAAGGCGACCGGGGAGCTGTTTTTT.

CDR3 residues: CASSRGPDTEAFF. The CDR3 bases are TGTGCCAGTAGCCGAGGCCCGGACACTGAAGCTTTCTTT. This chain uses TRBV19 with TRBJ1-1; D not certain. The germline CDR1 and CDR2 sequences are LNHDA and SQIVND (reference sequence). The CDR3 contains 13 residues. Trimming removed 6 bases at V and 3 bases at J, with 11 bases between.

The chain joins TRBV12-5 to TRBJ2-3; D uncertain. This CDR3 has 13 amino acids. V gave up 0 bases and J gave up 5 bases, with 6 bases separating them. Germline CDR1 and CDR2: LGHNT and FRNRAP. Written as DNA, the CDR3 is TGTGCTAGTGGTTTGGTACACCTAGATACGCAGTATTTT. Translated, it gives CASGLVHLDTQYF.

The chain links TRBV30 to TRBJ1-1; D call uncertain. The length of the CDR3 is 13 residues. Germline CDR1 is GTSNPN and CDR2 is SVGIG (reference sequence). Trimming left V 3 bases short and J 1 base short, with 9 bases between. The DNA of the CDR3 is TGTGCCTGGAGGATTAGATCGAACACTGAAGCTTTCTTT. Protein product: CAWRIRSNTEAFF.

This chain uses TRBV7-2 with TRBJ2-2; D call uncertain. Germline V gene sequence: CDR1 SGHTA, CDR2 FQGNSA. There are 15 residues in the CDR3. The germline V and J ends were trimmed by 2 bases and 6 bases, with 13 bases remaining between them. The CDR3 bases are TGTGCCAGCAGCTTAAACAGATTAGTTGCCGGGGAGCTGTTTTTT. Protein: CASSLNRLVAGELFF.

The CDR3 sequence: CASSLRQGDYEQYF. CDR3 bases: TGCGCCAGCAGCTTGAGACAGGGGGACTACGAGCAGTACTTC. The chain carries TRBV5-1 and TRBJ2-7; 9 bases fit TRBD1. The CDR3 consists of 14 residues. The trim removed 1 base at V and 3 bases at J, leaving 2 bases unmatched. Germline CDR1 is SGHRS and CDR2 is YFSETQ.

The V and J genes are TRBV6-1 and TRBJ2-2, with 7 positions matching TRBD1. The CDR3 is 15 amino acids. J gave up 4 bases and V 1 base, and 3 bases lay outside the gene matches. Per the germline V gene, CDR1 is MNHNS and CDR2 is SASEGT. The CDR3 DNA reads TGTGCCAGCAGTGAAGAGGCAGGGGGCACCGGGGAGCTGTTTTTT. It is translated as CASSEEAGGTGELFF.

The CDR3 loop is CASSLTSTGELFF. The CDR3 region has the DNA TGTGCCAGCAGCCTCACAAGCACCGGGGAGCTGTTTTTT. The rearrangement uses TRBV11-3 and TRBJ2-2, with D uncertain. The CDR3 has 13 amino acids. The germline V gene encodes CDR1 SGHNT and CDR2 YENEEA. V was clipped by 5 bases and J by 4 bases, with 8 bases between them.